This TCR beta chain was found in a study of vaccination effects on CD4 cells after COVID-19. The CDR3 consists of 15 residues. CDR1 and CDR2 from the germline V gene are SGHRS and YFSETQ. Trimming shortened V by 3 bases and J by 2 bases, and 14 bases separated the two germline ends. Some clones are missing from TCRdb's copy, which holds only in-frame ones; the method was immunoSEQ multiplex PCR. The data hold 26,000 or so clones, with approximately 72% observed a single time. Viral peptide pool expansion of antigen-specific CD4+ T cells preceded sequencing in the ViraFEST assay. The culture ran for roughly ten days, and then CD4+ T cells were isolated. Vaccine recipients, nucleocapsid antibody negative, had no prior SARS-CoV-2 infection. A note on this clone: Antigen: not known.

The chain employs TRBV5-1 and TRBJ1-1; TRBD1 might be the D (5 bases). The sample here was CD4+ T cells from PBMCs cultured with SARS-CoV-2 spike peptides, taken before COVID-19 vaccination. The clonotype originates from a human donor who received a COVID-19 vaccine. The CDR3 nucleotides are TGCGCCAGCAGCTGGGAGGGGATGGTCAACACTGAAGCTTTCTTT. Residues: CASSWEGMVNTEAFF.